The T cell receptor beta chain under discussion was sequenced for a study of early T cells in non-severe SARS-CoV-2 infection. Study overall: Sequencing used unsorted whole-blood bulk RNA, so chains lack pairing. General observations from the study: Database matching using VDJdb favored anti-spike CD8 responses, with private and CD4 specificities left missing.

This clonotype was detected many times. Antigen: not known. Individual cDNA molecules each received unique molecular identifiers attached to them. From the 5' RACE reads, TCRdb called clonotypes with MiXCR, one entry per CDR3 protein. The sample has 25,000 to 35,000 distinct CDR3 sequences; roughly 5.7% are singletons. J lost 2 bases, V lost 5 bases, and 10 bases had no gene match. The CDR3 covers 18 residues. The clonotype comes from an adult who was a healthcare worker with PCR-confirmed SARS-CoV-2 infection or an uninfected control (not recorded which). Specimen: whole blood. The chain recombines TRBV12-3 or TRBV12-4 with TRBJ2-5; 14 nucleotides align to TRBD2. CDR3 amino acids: CASSEGLAGDGRQETQYF. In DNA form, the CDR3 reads TGTGCCAGCAGTGAGGGACTAGCGGGAGATGGCCGGCAAGAGACCCAGTACTTC.